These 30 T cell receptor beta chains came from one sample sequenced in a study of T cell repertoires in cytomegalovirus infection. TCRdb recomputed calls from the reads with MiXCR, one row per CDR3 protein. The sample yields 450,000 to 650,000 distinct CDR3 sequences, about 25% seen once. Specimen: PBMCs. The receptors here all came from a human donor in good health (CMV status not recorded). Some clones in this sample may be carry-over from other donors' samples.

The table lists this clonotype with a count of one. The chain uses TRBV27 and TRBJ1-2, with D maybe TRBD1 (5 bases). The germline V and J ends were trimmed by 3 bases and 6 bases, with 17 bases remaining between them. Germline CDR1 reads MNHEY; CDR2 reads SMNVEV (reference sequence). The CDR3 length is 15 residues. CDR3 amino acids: CASSLGGAPRDGYTF. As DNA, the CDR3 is TGTGCCAGCAGTTTGGGAGGGGCCCCCCGGGATGGCTACACCTTC.

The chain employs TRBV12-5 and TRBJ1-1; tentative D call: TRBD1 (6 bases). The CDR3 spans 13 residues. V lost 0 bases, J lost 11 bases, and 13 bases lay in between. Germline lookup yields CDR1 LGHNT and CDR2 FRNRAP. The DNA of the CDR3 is TGTGCTAGTGGTTTGGTACTCGGTCAGGGGGCTTTCTTT. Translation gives CASGLVLGQGAFF.

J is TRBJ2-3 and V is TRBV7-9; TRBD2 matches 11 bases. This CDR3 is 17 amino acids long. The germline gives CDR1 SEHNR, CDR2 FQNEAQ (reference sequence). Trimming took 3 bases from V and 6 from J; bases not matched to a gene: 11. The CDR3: CASSFPSTSGIGDTQYF. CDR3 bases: TGTGCCAGCAGCTTCCCCTCGACTAGCGGGATTGGTGATACGCAGTATTTT.

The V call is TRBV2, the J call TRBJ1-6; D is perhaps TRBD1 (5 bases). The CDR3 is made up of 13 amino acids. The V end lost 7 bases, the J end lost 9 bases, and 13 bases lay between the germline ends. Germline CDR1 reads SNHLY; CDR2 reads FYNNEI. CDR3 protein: CASTGSSFSPLHF. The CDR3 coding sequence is TGTGCCAGCACAGGGTCTTCTTTTTCACCCCTCCACTTT.

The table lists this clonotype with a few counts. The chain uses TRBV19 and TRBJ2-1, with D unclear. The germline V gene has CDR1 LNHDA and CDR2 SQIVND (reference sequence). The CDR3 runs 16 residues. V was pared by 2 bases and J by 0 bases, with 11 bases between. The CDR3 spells CASSIRDLSSYNEQFF. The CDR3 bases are TGTGCCAGTAGTATACGAGATCTAAGCTCCTACAATGAGCAGTTCTTC.

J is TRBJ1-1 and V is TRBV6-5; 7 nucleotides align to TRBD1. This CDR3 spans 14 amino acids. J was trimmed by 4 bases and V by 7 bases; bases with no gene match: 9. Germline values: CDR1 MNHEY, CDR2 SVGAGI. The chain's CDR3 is CASKKQGSGTEAFF. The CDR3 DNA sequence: TGTGCCAGCAAGAAACAGGGGTCGGGCACTGAAGCTTTCTTT.

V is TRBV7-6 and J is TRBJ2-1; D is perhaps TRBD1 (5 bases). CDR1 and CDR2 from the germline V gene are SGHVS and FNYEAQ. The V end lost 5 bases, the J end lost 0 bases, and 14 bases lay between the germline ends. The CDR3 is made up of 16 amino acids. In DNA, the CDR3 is TGTGCCAGCAGCCCCAGGGCCCTCAGCTCCTACAATGAGCAGTTCTTC. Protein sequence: CASSPRALSSYNEQFF.

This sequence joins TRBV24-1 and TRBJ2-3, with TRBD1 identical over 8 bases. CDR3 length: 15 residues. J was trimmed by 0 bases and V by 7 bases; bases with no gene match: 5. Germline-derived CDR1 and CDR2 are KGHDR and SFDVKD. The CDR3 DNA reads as TGTGCCACCAGGGGAAGACAGGGGAGCACAGATACGCAGTATTTT. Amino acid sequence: CATRGRQGSTDTQYF.

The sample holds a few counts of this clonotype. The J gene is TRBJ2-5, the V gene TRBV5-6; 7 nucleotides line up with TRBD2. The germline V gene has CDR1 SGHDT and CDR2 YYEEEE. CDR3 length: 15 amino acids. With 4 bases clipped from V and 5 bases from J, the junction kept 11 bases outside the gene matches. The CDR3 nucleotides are TGTGCCAGCAGCCTGCTAGCGGAGAAGGGGGAGACCCAGTACTTC. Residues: CASSLLAEKGETQYF.

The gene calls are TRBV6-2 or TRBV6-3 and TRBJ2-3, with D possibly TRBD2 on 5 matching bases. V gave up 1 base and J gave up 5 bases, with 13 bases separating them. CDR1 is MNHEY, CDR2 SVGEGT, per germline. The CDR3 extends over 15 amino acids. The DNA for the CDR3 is TGTGCCAGCAGTTACTTTGGGAGAACGGTAGATACGCAGTATTTT. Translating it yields CASSYFGRTVDTQYF.

The CDR3 DNA reads TGTGCCAGCAGCTCGACGGGGAGTCAGCAGTTCTTC. Amino acids: CASSSTGSQQFF. V and J are TRBV6-2 or TRBV6-3 and TRBJ2-1; maybe TRBD2 (5 bases). Germline V gene data show CDR1 as MNHEY and CDR2 as SVGEGT. The V gene lost 6 bases and the J gene lost 11 bases, with 14 bases spanning the gap. The CDR3 spans 12 residues.

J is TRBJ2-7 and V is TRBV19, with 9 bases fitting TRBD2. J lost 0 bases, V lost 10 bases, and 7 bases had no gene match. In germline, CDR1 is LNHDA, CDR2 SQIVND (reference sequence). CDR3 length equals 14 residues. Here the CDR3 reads CATGSGRSSYEQYF. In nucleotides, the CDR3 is TGTGCCACCGGAAGCGGGAGGAGCTCCTACGAGCAGTACTTC.

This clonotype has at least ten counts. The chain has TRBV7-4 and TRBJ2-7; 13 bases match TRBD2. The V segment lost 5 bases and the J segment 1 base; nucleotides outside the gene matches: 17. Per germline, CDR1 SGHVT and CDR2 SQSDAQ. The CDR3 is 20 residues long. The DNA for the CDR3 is TGTGCCAGCAGCCCCCTTGGGGGGACTAGCGGGACCCAACTTTCCTACGAGCAGTACGTC. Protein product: CASSPLGGTSGTQLSYEQYV.

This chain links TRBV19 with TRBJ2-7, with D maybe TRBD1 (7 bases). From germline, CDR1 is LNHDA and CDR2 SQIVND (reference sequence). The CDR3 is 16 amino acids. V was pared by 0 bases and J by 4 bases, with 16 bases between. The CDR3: CASSIDPRRGEYEQYF. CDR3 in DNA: TGTGCCAGTAGTATAGATCCTCGCAGGGGGGAGTACGAGCAGTACTTC.

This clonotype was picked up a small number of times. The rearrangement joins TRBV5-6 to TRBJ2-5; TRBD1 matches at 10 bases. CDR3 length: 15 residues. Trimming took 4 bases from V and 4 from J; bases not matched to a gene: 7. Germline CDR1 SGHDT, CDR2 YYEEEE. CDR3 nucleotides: TGTGCCAGCAGCCCAGGGGACAGGGGAGCAGAGACCCAGTACTTC. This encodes CASSPGDRGAETQYF.

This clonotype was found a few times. CDR3 sequence: CASWGAAGLSGANVLTF. The CDR3 DNA sequence: TGTGCCAGCTGGGGGGCAGCCGGCCTCTCTGGGGCCAACGTCCTGACTTTC. This chain links TRBV6-5 with TRBJ2-6, with D perhaps being TRBD1 or TRBD2 (6 bases each). Trimming left V 8 bases short and J 0 bases short, with 17 bases between. Germline-derived CDR1 and CDR2 are MNHEY and SVGAGI. CDR3 length equals 17 residues.

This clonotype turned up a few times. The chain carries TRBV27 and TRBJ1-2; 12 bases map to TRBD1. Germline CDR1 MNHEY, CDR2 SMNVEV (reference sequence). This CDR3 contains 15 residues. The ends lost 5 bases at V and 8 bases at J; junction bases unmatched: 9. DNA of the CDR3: TGTGCCAGCAGTAATAACCGGGACAGGGGGCAAGGCTACACCTTC. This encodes CASSNNRDRGQGYTF.

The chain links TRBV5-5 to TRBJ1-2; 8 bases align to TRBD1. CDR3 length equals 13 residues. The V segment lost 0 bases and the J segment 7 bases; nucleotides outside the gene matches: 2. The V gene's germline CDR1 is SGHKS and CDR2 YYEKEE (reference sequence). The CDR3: CASSLAGQAGYTF. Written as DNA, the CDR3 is TGTGCCAGCAGCTTGGCGGGACAGGCTGGCTACACCTTC.

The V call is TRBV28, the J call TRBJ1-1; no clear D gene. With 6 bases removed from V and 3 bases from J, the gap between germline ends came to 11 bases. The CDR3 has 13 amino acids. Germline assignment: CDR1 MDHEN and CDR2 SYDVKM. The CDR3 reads CASSGDIYTEAFF. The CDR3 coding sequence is TGTGCCAGCAGCGGTGACATTTACACTGAAGCTTTCTTT.

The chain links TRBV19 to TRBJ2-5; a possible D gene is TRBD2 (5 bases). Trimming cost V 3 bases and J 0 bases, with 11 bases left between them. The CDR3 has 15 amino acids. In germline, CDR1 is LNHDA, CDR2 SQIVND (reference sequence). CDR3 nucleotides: TGTGCCAGTAGTATTGGAGGATCCTACCAAGAGACCCAGTACTTC. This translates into CASSIGGSYQETQYF.

CDR3 coding DNA: TGTGCCAGCAGCTTAGGGGGAGGGCTGCGGGAGCAGTACTTC. It is translated as CASSLGGGLREQYF. The V call is TRBV7-9, the J call TRBJ2-7, with TRBD2 matching over 7 bases. This CDR3 comprises 14 residues. V gave up 1 base and J gave up 7 bases; unmatched junction bases: 7. In germline, CDR1 is SEHNR, CDR2 FQNEAQ (reference sequence).

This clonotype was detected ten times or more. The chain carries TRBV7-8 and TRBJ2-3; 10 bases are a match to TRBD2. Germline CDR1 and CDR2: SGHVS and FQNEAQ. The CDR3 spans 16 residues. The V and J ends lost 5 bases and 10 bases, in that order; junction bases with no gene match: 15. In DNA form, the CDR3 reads TGTGCCAGCAGCCCCCCGGGCCTAGCGGGAGTGGGGGCGCAGTATTTT. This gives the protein CASSPPGLAGVGAQYF.

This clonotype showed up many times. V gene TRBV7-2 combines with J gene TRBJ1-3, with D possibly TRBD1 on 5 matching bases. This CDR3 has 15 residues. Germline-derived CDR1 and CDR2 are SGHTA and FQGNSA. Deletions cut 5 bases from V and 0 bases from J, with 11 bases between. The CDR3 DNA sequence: TGTGCCAGCAGCCCGACGGGGCGCTCTGGAAACACCATATATTTT. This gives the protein CASSPTGRSGNTIYF.

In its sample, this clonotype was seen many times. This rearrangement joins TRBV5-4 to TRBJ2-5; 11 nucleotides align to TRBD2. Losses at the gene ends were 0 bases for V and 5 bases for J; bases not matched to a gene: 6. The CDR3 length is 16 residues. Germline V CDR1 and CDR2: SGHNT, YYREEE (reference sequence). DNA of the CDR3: TGTGCCAGCAGCTTGGCCGGGACTAGCGGAGGGGAGACCCAGTACTTC. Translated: CASSLAGTSGGETQYF. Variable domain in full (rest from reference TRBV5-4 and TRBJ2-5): ETGVTQSPTHLIKTRGQQVTLRCSSQSGHNTVSWYQQALGQGPQFIFQYYREEENGRGNFPPRFSGLQFPNYSSELNVNALELDDSALYLCASSLAGTSGGETQYFGPGTRLLVL.

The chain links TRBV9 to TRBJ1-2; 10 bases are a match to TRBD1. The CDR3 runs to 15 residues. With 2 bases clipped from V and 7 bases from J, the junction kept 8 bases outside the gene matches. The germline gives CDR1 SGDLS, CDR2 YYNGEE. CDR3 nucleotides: TGTGCCAGCAGCGTCCTGACAGGGGGCTTAGGTGGCTACACCTTC. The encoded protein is CASSVLTGGLGGYTF. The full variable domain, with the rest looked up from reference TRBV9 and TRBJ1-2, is DSGVTQTPKHLITATGQRVTLRCSPRSGDLSVYWYQQSLDQGLQFLIQYYNGEERAKGNILERFSAQQFPDLHSELNLSSLELGDSALYFCASSVLTGGLGGYTFGSGTRLTVV.

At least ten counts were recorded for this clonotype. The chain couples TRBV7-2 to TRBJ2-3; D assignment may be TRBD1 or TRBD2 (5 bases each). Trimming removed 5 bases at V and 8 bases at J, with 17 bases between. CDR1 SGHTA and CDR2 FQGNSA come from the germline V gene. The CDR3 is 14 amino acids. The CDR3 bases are TGTGCCAGCAGCCGGGACCTTAGGTTGGGTACGCAGTATTTT. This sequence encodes CASSRDLRLGTQYF.

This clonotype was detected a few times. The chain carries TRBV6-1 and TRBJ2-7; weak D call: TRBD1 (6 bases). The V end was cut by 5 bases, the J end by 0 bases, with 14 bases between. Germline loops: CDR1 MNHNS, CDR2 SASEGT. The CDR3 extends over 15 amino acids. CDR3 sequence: CASSRTVTDSYEQYF. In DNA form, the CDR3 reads TGTGCCAGCAGTCGGACAGTAACCGACTCCTACGAGCAGTACTTC.

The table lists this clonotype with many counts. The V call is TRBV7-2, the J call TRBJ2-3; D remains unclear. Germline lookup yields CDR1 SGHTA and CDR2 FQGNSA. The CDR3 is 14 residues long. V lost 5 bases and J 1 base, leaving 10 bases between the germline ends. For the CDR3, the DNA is TGTGCCAGCAGCAGAACACTTCGCACAGATACGCAGTATTTT. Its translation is CASSRTLRTDTQYF.

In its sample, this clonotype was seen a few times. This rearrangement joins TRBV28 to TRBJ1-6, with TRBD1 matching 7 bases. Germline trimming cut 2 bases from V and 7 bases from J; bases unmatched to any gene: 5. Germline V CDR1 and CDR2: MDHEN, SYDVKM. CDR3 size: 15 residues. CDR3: CASSLPDRRNSPLHF. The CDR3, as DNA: TGTGCCAGCAGTTTACCGGACAGGAGGAATTCACCCCTCCACTTT.

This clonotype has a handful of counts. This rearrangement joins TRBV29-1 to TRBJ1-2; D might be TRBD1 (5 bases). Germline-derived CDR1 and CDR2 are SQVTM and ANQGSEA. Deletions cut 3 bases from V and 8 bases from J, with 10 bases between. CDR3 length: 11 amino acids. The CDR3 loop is CSVDSGNGYTF. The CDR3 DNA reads TGCAGCGTTGATTCAGGGAACGGCTACACCTTC. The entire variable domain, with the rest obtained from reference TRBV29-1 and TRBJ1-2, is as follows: SAVISQKPSRDICQRGTSLTIQCQVDSQVTMMFWYRQQPGQSLTLIATANQGSEATYESGFVIDKFPISRPNLTFSTLTVSNMSPEDSSIYLCSVDSGNGYTFGSGTRLTVV.